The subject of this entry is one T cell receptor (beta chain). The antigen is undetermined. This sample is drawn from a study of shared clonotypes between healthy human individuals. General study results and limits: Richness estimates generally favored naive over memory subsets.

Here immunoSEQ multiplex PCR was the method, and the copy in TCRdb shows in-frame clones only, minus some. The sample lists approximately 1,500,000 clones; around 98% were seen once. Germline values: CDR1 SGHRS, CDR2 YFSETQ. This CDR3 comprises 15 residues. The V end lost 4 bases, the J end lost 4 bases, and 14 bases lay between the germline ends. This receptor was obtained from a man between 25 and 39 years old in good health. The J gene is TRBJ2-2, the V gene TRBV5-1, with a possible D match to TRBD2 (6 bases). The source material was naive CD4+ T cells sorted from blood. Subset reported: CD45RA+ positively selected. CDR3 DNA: TGCGCCAGCAGCCCGGGAGCCGTGAGCACCGGGGAGCTGTTTTTT. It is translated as CASSPGAVSTGELFF.